The 19 T cell receptor beta chains given below trace back to one sample, sequenced in a study of graft-versus-host responses after intestinal transplantation. The repertoire was sequenced with immunoSEQ multiplex PCR; TCRdb's copy has only in-frame clones and lacks some. The data show 35,000 to 45,000 clones, around 94% seen once. The sample here was PBMCs, taken 16 days after intestinal transplant. These receptors all come from a human patient who received an intestinal transplant, so some T cells may come from the graft donor.

With regard to this clone: This could be a read error, since a much larger clone is one nucleotide away. Distinct nucleotide sequences in the sample also encode this CDR3. This rearrangement joins TRBV27 to TRBJ2-4; perhaps TRBD1 as D (8 bases). CDR1 MNHEY and CDR2 SMNVEV come from the germline V gene (reference sequence). CDR3 length: 16 residues. CDR3 in DNA: TGTGCCAGCAGTGTCCAGGGGGCGGGGGCCAAGAACATTCAGTACTTC. Translation: CASSVQGAGAKNIQYF.

CDR3 loop: CATRKTPYPGELFF. The CDR3 DNA is TGTGCCACCCGCAAGACACCATATCCCGGGGAGCTGTTTTTT. This sequence joins TRBV19 and TRBJ2-2; the D is unclear. The V gene's germline CDR1 is LNHDA and CDR2 SQIVND (reference sequence). This CDR3 region has 14 residues. Trimming cost V 10 bases and J 6 bases, with 18 bases left between them.

The V and J genes are TRBV15 and TRBJ1-6; 8 nucleotides agree with TRBD1. With V trimmed by 0 bases and J by 5 bases, 3 bases remained unmatched. Germline V lookup: CDR1 LNHNV, CDR2 YYDKDF (reference sequence). The length of the CDR3 is 16 residues. DNA of the CDR3: TGTGCCACCAGCAGAGATGGGACAGGCGATAATTCACCCCTCCACTTT. Translated: CATSRDGTGDNSPLHF.

This clone was counted a single time. V is TRBV20-1 and J is TRBJ2-1; D is unresolved. Per the germline V gene, CDR1 is DFQATT and CDR2 is SNEGSKA (reference sequence). The CDR3 has 11 amino acids. V lost 2 bases, J lost 9 bases, and 8 bases lay in between. The DNA for the CDR3 is TGCAGTGCTAGACTAGTTAGTGAGCAGTTCTTC. Translation: CSARLVSEQFF.

This clone showed up just once. V gene TRBV27 combines with J gene TRBJ2-7; 8 bases are shared with TRBD1. The germline gives CDR1 MNHEY, CDR2 SMNVEV (reference sequence). This CDR3 has 14 residues. Losses at the gene ends were 2 bases for V and 0 bases for J; bases not matched to a gene: 0. The CDR3 sequence: CASSLTGGSYEQYF. CDR3 nucleotides: TGTGCCAGCAGTTTAACAGGGGGCTCCTACGAGCAGTACTTC.

The chain has TRBV5-1 and TRBJ2-7; TRBD1 agrees at 10 bases. The V segment lost 3 bases and the J segment 5 bases; nucleotides outside the gene matches: 8. This CDR3 region has 15 residues. Per the germline V gene, CDR1 is SGHRS and CDR2 is YFSETQ. The DNA of the CDR3 is TGCGCCAGCAGCTGGCCGGGACAGGGGTTGGACGAGCAGTACTTC. Encoded protein: CASSWPGQGLDEQYF. The entire variable domain, with the rest obtained from reference TRBV5-1 and TRBJ2-7, is as follows: KAGVTQTPRYLIKTRGQQVTLSCSPISGHRSVSWYQQTPGQGLQFLFEYFSETQRNKGNFPGRFSGRQFSNSRSEMNVSTLELGDSALYLCASSWPGQGLDEQYFGPGTRLTVT.

The genes are TRBV27 and TRBJ2-2, with TRBD1 matching 7 bases. There are 16 residues in the CDR3. The ends lost 6 bases at V and 0 bases at J; junction bases unmatched: 7. Germline CDR1 and CDR2: MNHEY and SMNVEV (reference sequence). CDR3: CASRRTGRANTGELFF. Written as DNA, the CDR3 is TGTGCCAGCAGAAGGACAGGACGAGCGAACACCGGGGAGCTGTTTTTT.

The J gene is TRBJ2-3, the V gene TRBV4-2; 11 bases agree with TRBD1. Germline V CDR1 and CDR2: LGHNA, YNFKEQ. This CDR3 is built from 16 residues. J gave up 4 bases and V 0 bases, and 3 bases lay outside the gene matches. CDR3 sequence reads: CASSQEWDRGADTQYF. The CDR3 DNA reads as TGTGCCAGCAGCCAAGAGTGGGACAGGGGGGCAGATACGCAGTATTTT.

The rearrangement uses TRBV14 and TRBJ2-5, with TRBD2 matching over 12 bases. The germline V gene has CDR1 SGHDN and CDR2 FVKESK. This CDR3 spans 16 amino acids. V lost 1 base to trimming and J lost 5 bases; unmatched junction nucleotides: 5. CDR3 sequence reads: CASSQGLAGAGETQYF. CDR3 coding DNA: TGTGCCAGCAGCCAAGGACTAGCGGGAGCTGGTGAGACCCAGTACTTC.

The chain recombines TRBV7-8 with TRBJ1-3, with a tentative D call TRBD1 (5 bases). The CDR3 extends over 17 amino acids. The V gene lost 5 bases and the J gene lost 4 bases, with 21 bases spanning the gap. The germline gives CDR1 SGHVS, CDR2 FQNEAQ. CDR3 amino acids: CASSKRWGSLGGNTIYF. CDR3 nucleotides: TGTGCCAGCAGCAAAAGGTGGGGGAGTCTTGGCGGAAACACCATATATTTT.

The chain carries TRBV10-3 and TRBJ2-7; D gene unclear. The CDR3 sequence is 11 residues long. Germline CDR1 and CDR2: ENHRY and SYGVKD. V lost 10 bases and J 6 bases, leaving 13 bases between the germline ends. The CDR3 region is CATRTQSEQYF. The CDR3 DNA follows: TGTGCCACTCGGACGCAGAGCGAGCAGTACTTC.

This sequence joins TRBV19 and TRBJ2-3, with TRBD2 matching over 7 bases. With 6 bases clipped from V and 3 bases from J, the junction kept 9 bases outside the gene matches. This CDR3 is 15 amino acids long. Germline V gene sequence: CDR1 LNHDA, CDR2 SQIVND (reference sequence). The CDR3 loop is CASSRTSELTDTQYF. CDR3 nucleotide sequence: TGTGCCAGTAGCAGAACTAGCGAACTTACAGATACGCAGTATTTT.

The CDR3: CASSSPGDRGNQPQHF. CDR3 nucleotides: TGTGCCAGCAGTTCGCCGGGGGACAGGGGGAATCAGCCCCAGCATTTT. This chain uses TRBV28 with TRBJ1-5; 11 bases line up with TRBD1. The CDR3 spans 16 residues. The germline V gene encodes CDR1 MDHEN and CDR2 SYDVKM. The V gene end was trimmed by 4 bases and the J gene end by 4 bases; junction bases not matched to a gene: 6.

The chain is built from TRBV2 and TRBJ2-6, with D unresolved. V lost 2 bases to trimming and J lost 0 bases, with 8 bases between them. Per the germline V gene, CDR1 is SNHLY and CDR2 is FYNNEI. This CDR3 has 16 residues. CDR3: CASSEFIPSGANVLTF. Here the CDR3 DNA reads TGTGCCAGCAGTGAATTCATCCCCTCTGGGGCCAACGTCCTGACTTTC.

The V call is TRBV6-6, the J call TRBJ1-5, with 8 bases lining up with TRBD1. CDR1 and CDR2 (germline): MNHNY, SVGAGI (reference sequence). This CDR3 is 14 amino acids long. Trimming took 7 bases from V and 3 from J; bases not matched to a gene: 5. The chain's CDR3 is CASKQTGVNQPQHF. CDR3 bases: TGTGCCAGCAAACAGACAGGGGTCAATCAGCCCCAGCATTTT.

This rearrangement joins TRBV9 to TRBJ1-6; no clear D. Germline V gene data show CDR1 as SGDLS and CDR2 as YYNGEE. The CDR3 is 14 residues long. Trimming stripped 0 bases from V and 13 bases from J, with 14 bases between. CDR3 nucleotide sequence: TGTGCCAGCAGCGTAGGGTCCGATTCGCGTCCCCTCCACTTT. Translated, it gives CASSVGSDSRPLHF.

This clone showed up just once. The chain has TRBV18 and TRBJ1-5, with 7 positions matching TRBD1. The CDR3 is 16 residues long. The trim removed 3 bases at V and 5 bases at J, leaving 10 bases unmatched. CDR1 KGHSH and CDR2 LQKENI come from the germline V gene. This chain's CDR3 is CASSPEAGGYDQPQHF. DNA of the CDR3: TGTGCCAGCTCACCTGAAGCAGGGGGATACGATCAGCCCCAGCATTTT.

The V and J genes are TRBV14 and TRBJ2-3, with TRBD1 matching 8 bases. The CDR3 is 14 residues long. V lost 6 bases and J lost 5; bases outside the gene matches: 7. CDR1 SGHDN and CDR2 FVKESK come from the germline V gene. CDR3 sequence: CASRMDRDGDTQYF. The CDR3, as DNA: TGTGCCAGCAGGATGGACAGGGACGGAGATACGCAGTATTTT.

The V and J genes are TRBV29-1 and TRBJ2-7; the match to TRBD1 covers 8 bases. Germline values: CDR1 SQVTM, CDR2 ANQGSEA. V gave up 8 bases and J gave up 7 bases; unmatched junction bases: 13. The CDR3 is 13 amino acids. The CDR3 region has the DNA TGCAGCACATTTGACAGGGGCATCGGGGAGCAGTACTTC. Translating it yields CSTFDRGIGEQYF.